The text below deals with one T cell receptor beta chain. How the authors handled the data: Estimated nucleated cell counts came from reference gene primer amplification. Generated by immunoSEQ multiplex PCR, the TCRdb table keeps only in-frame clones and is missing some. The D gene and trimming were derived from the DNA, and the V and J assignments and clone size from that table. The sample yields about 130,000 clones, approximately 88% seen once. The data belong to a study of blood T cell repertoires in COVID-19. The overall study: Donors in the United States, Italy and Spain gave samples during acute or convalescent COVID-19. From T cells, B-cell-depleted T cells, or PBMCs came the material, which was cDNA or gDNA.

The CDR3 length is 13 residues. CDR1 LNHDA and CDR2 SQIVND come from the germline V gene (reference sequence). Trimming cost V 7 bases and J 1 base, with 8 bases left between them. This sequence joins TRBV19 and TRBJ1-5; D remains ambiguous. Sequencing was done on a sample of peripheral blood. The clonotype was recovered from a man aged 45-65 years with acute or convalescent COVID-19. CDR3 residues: CASNSASNQPQHF. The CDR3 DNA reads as TGTGCCAGTAACAGTGCGAGCAATCAGCCCCAGCATTTT.